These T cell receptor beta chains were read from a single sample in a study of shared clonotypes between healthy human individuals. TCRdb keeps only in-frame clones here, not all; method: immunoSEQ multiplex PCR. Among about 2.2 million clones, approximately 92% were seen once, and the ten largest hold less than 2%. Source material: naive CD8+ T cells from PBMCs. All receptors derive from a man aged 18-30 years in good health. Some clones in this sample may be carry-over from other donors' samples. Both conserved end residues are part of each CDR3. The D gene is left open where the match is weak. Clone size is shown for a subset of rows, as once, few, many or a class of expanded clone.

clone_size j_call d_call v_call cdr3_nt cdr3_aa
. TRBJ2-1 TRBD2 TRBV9 TGTGCCAGCACCTTGGGGGGGAGCTCCTACAATGAGCAGTTCTTC CASTLGGSSYNEQFF
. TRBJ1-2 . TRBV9 TGTGCCAGCAGCGTAGAACAGCCCCTTATGTTCCGCGGCTACACCTTC CASSVEQPLMFRGYTF
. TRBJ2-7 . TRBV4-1 TGCGCCAGCAGCCTGGGACTGGGAAGCGAGCAGTACTTC CASSLGLGSEQYF
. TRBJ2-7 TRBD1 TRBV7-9 TGTGCCAGCAGTCCCGGGACAGGGACAGCCTACGAGCAGTACTTC CASSPGTGTAYEQYF
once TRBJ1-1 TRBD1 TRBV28 TGTGCCAGCAGTACTCAACAGGGGTGGTACCCTGAAGCTTTCTTT CASSTQQGWYPEAFF
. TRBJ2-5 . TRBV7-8 TGTGCCAGCAGCACCTGGGGCAGTACCGAGACCCAGTACTTC CASSTWGSTETQYF
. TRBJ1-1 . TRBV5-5 TGTGCCAGCAGGGCGCGGGGGACACCGAACACTGAAGCTTTCTTT CASRARGTPNTEAFF
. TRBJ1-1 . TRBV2 TGTGCCAGCAGTGAGGTTAACACTGAAGCTTTCTTT CASSEVNTEAFF
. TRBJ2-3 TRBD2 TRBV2 TGTGCCAGCAGTGGTAAGCTAGCGGGAGCAGATACGCAGTATTTT CASSGKLAGADTQYF
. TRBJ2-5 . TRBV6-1 TGTGCCAGCAGTGCGGGTCGGGCAGCGCTGGAGTACCAAGAGACCCAGTACTTC CASSAGRAALEYQETQYF
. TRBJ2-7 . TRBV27 TGTGCCAGCAGTTATCAGGGCGAGCAGTACTTC CASSYQGEQYF
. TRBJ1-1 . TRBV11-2 TGTGCCAGCAGCTTAGTTCGCACTGAAGCTTTCTTT CASSLVRTEAFF
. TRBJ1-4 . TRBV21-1 TGTGCCAGCAGCAACGAAACAGGGGATGAAAAACTGTTTTTT CASSNETGDEKLFF
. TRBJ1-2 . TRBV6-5 TGTGCCAGCAGTTACTCGTACAGGGATCTTACCTATGGCTACACCTTC CASSYSYRDLTYGYTF